The 8 T cell receptor beta chains in this list originate from one sample, sequenced in a study of T cell responses to AZD1222 COVID-19 vaccine. This table comes from immunoSEQ multiplex PCR, and its TCRdb copy is limited to in-frame clones, with some not included. Among some 170,000 clones, approximately 95% were seen once, and the ten largest hold around 0.97%. The starting material was peripheral blood, obtained 28 days after the second dose of the MenACWY control vaccine. The receptors were sampled from an adult who received the MenACWY meningococcal vaccine as a control.

A few counts support this clone. This rearrangement joins TRBV4-2 to TRBJ1-1; a possible D gene is TRBD1 (5 bases). The CDR3 extends over 14 amino acids. With 1 base removed from V and 6 bases from J, the gap between germline ends came to 12 bases. The V gene's germline CDR1 is LGHNA and CDR2 YNFKEQ. The CDR3 is CASSQVQGGPEAFF. In DNA form, the CDR3 reads TGTGCCAGCAGCCAAGTTCAGGGCGGGCCTGAAGCTTTCTTT.

The J gene is TRBJ2-7, the V gene TRBV7-9; D possibly corresponds to TRBD1 (5 bases). Germline CDR1 and CDR2: SEHNR and FQNEAQ (reference sequence). Deletions cut 7 bases from V and 5 bases from J, with 18 bases between. The CDR3 sequence is 14 residues long. CDR3 in DNA: TGTGCCAGCAACCAGGGTTTTAATCTTGACGAGCAGTACTTC. It codes for CASNQGFNLDEQYF.

This clone is a singleton in its sample. This chain connects TRBV12-3 or TRBV12-4 to TRBJ1-3; D unclear. The CDR3 covers 13 residues. The V end was cut by 7 bases, the J end by 4 bases, with 11 bases between. The CDR3 protein is CASTGGVGNTIYF. Here the CDR3 DNA reads TGTGCCAGCACCGGTGGGGTCGGAAACACCATATATTTT.

This clone was seen once. The chain couples TRBV30 to TRBJ2-2; D remains ambiguous. Deletions cut 2 bases from V and 8 bases from J, with 6 bases between. The CDR3 totals 11 residues. Per germline, CDR1 GTSNPN and CDR2 SVGIG (reference sequence). CDR3 nucleotides: TGTGCCTGGAGTATAGTAGGGGAGCTGTTTTTT. It encodes CAWSIVGELFF.

The count of this clone is one. This chain links TRBV19 with TRBJ1-4; 10 bases are a match to TRBD1. The CDR3 spans 14 residues. J lost 7 bases, V lost 9 bases, and 8 bases had no gene match. Germline CDR1 LNHDA, CDR2 SQIVND (reference sequence). CDR3 in DNA: TGTGCCAGCCGACAGGGGGCGCACGGTGAAAAACTGTTTTTT. Its protein product is CASRQGAHGEKLFF.

V gene TRBV14 combines with J gene TRBJ1-1, with D possibly being TRBD1 (5 bases). Looked up from germline, CDR1 is SGHDN and CDR2 is FVKESK. V dropped 8 bases and J dropped 4 bases, with 17 bases sitting between them. The CDR3 has 14 residues. The chain's CDR3 is CASSRGGRVTEAFF. DNA for the CDR3: TGTGCCAGCTCACGTGGGGGGAGGGTCACTGAAGCTTTCTTT.

V gene TRBV25-1 combines with J gene TRBJ1-2; the D gene is possibly TRBD1 (5 bases). Trimming removed 1 base at V and 7 bases at J, with 13 bases between. The CDR3 is 14 amino acids. Germline values: CDR1 MGHDK, CDR2 SYGVNS. CDR3 region: CASSELGPGSGYTF. The CDR3 DNA sequence: TGTGCCAGCAGTGAATTGGGACCGGGGTCTGGCTACACCTTC.

The chain employs TRBV7-2 and TRBJ1-1, with D tentatively TRBD1 (5 bases). The CDR3 is made up of 17 amino acids. Germline V gene data show CDR1 as SGHTA and CDR2 as FQGNSA. Trimming removed 1 base at V and 0 bases at J, with 15 bases between. This CDR3 reads CASSLVGGTGMNTEAFF. The CDR3 DNA reads TGTGCCAGCAGCTTAGTTGGGGGGACTGGCATGAACACTGAAGCTTTCTTT.